This T cell receptor beta chain was captured by sequencing in a study of CD8 T cells in Susac syndrome. Controls comprised healthy donors matched for age and sex. A quantity of roughly 0.5 to 1 ug RNA underwent reverse transcription using random hexamers. It was immunoSEQ multiplex PCR that amplified TCR beta CDR3 across 54 Vbeta and 13 Jbeta. TCRdb passed the immunoSEQ multiplex PCR reads through MiXCR, listing each CDR3 protein once. Of some 120,000 distinct CDR3 sequences in the sample, 90% to 95% were seen once. The germline V gene has CDR1 DFQATT and CDR2 SNEGSKA (reference sequence). The CDR3 is 17 residues long. V was shortened by 1 base and J by 1 base, with 18 bases between the two germline ends.

This clonotype originated in a human donor in good health. The sample comprised CD4+ T cells from PBMCs. The chain carries TRBV20-1 and TRBJ2-3; D gene ambiguous. The CDR3 region has the DNA TGCAGTGCTAGAGTCGCGGCCCATCAACTGGGCACAGATACGCAGTATTTT. This translates into CSARVAAHQLGTDTQYF.